These T cell receptor beta chains were read from a single sample in a study of cytomegalovirus exposure and HLA in healthy donors. TCRdb's table, derived via immunoSEQ multiplex PCR, lists solely in-frame clones and lacks some. The sample gives around 67,000 clones, more than 75% of which show up once; roughly 8% is in the top ten. The sequencing sample was made of PBMCs. The receptors here all came from a man aged 18 to 30 in good health and CMV-seropositive. Both conserved end residues are part of each CDR3. Fields, in order: J gene, V gene, CDR3 protein.

j_gene: TRBJ2-7; v_gene: TRBV2; CDR3aa: CASTLSGTGVYF
j_gene: TRBJ2-1; v_gene: TRBV7-6; CDR3aa: CASSSPGQGTLEQFF
j_gene: TRBJ1-3; v_gene: TRBV9; CDR3aa: CASSIGTAGNTIYF
j_gene: TRBJ2-7; v_gene: TRBV7-2; CDR3aa: CASSPPGQGHEQYF
j_gene: TRBJ2-7; v_gene: TRBV7-8; CDR3aa: CASSPRGQGSYEQYF
j_gene: TRBJ1-1; v_gene: TRBV30; CDR3aa: CAWRGGNTEAFF
j_gene: TRBJ1-2; v_gene: TRBV25-1; CDR3aa: CASSESANYGYTF
j_gene: TRBJ2-1; v_gene: TRBV7-2; CDR3aa: CASSLGAVGAEQFF
j_gene: TRBJ1-2; v_gene: TRBV5-4; CDR3aa: CAFPAGTGDLPNYGYTF
j_gene: TRBJ1-4; v_gene: TRBV5-1; CDR3aa: CASSNSRQAGEKLFF
j_gene: TRBJ2-3; v_gene: TRBV30; CDR3aa: CAWIEGTSPKYF
j_gene: TRBJ2-3; v_gene: TRBV29-1; CDR3aa: CSGSLQSTDTQYF
j_gene: TRBJ2-7; v_gene: TRBV7-9; CDR3aa: CASSLADNEFHEQYF
j_gene: TRBJ2-5; v_gene: TRBV29-1; CDR3aa: CSVEDRGETQYF
j_gene: TRBJ1-1; v_gene: TRBV28; CDR3aa: CASSFPGVTTEAFF
j_gene: TRBJ1-1; v_gene: TRBV5-1; CDR3aa: CASRQGATEAFF
j_gene: TRBJ2-5; v_gene: TRBV5-1; CDR3aa: CASRTAGGTQYF
j_gene: TRBJ1-1; v_gene: TRBV30; CDR3aa: CAWSKGGSTEAFF
j_gene: TRBJ2-1; v_gene: TRBV6-5; CDR3aa: CASSAGLAGVVEQFF
j_gene: TRBJ2-1; v_gene: TRBV10-2; CDR3aa: CASRGGQVTTYNEQFF
j_gene: TRBJ2-7; v_gene: TRBV30; CDR3aa: CAWTLAGGTHEQYF
j_gene: TRBJ2-3; v_gene: TRBV6-4; CDR3aa: CASSEASGLGGDTQYF
j_gene: TRBJ2-1; v_gene: TRBV14; CDR3aa: CASSGPGYNEQFF
j_gene: TRBJ1-4; v_gene: TRBV6-5; CDR3aa: CASSFRDTNEKLFF
j_gene: TRBJ2-7; v_gene: TRBV30; CDR3aa: CAWTNPGQGAYEQYF
j_gene: TRBJ1-2; v_gene: TRBV10-3; CDR3aa: CAISDSDRPNYGYTF
j_gene: TRBJ1-1; v_gene: TRBV11-2; CDR3aa: CASSSIPGAGTEAFF
j_gene: TRBJ2-1; v_gene: TRBV30; CDR3aa: CAWSVGPWSEQFF
j_gene: TRBJ1-1; v_gene: TRBV23-1; CDR3aa: CASRGRTEAFF
j_gene: TRBJ1-5; v_gene: TRBV6-5; CDR3aa: CASSRYSYSNQPQHF
j_gene: TRBJ2-3; v_gene: TRBV29-1; CDR3aa: CSVVHGVDTQYF
j_gene: TRBJ2-1; v_gene: TRBV29-1; CDR3aa: CSVHPGLGGEQFF
j_gene: TRBJ2-7; v_gene: TRBV30; CDR3aa: CAWRLAGTYEQYF